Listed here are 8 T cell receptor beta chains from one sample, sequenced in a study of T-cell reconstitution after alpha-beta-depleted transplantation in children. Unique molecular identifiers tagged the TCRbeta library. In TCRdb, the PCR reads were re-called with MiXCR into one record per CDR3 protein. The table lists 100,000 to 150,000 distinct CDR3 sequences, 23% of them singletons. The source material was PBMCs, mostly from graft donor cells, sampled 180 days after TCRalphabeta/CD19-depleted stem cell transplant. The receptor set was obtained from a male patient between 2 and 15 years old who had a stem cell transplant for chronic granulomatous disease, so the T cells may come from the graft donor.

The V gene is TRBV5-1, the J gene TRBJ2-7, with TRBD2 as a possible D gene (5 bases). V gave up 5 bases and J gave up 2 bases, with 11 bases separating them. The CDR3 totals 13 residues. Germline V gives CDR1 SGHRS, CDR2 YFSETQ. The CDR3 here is CASSPAGAYEQYF. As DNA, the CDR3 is TGCGCCAGCAGTCCCGCCGGGGCCTACGAGCAGTACTTC.

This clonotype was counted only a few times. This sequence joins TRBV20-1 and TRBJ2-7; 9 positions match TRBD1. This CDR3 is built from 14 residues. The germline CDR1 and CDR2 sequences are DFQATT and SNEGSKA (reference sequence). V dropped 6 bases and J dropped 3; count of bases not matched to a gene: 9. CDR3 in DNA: TGCAGTGCCCTCTTGGACAGGGGAGTCTACGAGCAGTACTTC. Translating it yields CSALLDRGVYEQYF.

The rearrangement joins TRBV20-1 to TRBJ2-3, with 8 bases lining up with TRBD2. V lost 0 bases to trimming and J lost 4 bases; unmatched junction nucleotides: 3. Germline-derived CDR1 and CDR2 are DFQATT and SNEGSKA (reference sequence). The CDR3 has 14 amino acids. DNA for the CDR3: TGCAGTGCTAGAGAGCGGGGGGTCTCAGATACGCAGTATTTT. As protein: CSARERGVSDTQYF.

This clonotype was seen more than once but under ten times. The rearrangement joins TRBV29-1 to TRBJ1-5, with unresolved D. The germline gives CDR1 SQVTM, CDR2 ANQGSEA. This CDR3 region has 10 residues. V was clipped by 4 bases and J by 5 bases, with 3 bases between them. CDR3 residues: CSVGHQPQHF. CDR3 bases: TGCAGCGTTGGCCATCAGCCCCAGCATTTT.

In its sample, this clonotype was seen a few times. CDR3 DNA: TGCAGTGCTAGAGATTATCAGCGGGGGGGCAAGAATACGCAGTATTTT. Amino acid sequence: CSARDYQRGGKNTQYF. The V and J genes are TRBV20-1 and TRBJ2-3; 10 nucleotides agree with TRBD2. The CDR3 sequence is 16 residues long. The V gene end was trimmed by 0 bases and the J gene end by 7 bases; junction bases not matched to a gene: 10. CDR1 is DFQATT, CDR2 SNEGSKA, per germline (reference sequence).

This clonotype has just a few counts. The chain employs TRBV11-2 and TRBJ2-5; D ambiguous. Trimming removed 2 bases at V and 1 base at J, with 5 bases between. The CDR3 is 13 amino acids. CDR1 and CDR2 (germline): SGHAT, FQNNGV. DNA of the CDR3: TGTGCCAGCAGCTTAAGGTTCCAAGAGACCCAGTACTTC. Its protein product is CASSLRFQETQYF.

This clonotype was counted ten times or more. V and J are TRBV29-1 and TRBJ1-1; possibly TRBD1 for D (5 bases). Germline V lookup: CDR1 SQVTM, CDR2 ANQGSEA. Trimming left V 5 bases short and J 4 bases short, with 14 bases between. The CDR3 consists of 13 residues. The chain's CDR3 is CSVRRERGTEAFF. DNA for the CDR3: TGCAGCGTTCGCAGGGAGAGGGGCACTGAAGCTTTCTTT.

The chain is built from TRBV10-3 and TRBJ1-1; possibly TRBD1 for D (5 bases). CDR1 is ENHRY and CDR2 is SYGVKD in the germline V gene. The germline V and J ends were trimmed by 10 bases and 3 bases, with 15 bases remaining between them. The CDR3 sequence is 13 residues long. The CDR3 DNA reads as TGTGCCAGCCAGACAAGGGGAGACACTGAAGCTTTCTTT. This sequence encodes CASQTRGDTEAFF.